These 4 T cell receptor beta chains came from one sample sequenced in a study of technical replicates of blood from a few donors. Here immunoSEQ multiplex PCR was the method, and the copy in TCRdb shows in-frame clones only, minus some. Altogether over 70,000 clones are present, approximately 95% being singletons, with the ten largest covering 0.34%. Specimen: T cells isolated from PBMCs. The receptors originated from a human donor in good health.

CDR3 sequence: CASSLGGTSGRALYEQFF. The CDR3 region has the DNA TGTGCCAGCAGCTTGGGGGGGACTAGCGGGAGGGCCCTCTATGAGCAGTTCTTC. The chain carries TRBV5-4 and TRBJ2-1; the match to TRBD2 covers 16 bases. This CDR3 is built from 18 residues. The V gene's germline CDR1 is SGHNT and CDR2 YYREEE (reference sequence). The trim removed 0 bases at V and 8 bases at J, leaving 8 bases unmatched.

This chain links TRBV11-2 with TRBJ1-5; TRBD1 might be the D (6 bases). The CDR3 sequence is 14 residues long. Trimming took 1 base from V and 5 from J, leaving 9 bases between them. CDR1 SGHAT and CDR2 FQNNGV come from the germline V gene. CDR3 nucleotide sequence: TGTGCCAGCAGCTTAGTACAGGGTGATCAGCCCCAGCATTTT. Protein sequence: CASSLVQGDQPQHF.

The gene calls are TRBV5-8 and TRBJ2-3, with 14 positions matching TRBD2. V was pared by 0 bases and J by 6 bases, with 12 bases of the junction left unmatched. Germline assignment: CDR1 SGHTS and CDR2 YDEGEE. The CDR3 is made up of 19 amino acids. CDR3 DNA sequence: TGTGCCAGCAGCTTGGGACTAGCGGGAGGGCAAGTTTGGTCCGATACGCAGTATTTT. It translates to CASSLGLAGGQVWSDTQYF.

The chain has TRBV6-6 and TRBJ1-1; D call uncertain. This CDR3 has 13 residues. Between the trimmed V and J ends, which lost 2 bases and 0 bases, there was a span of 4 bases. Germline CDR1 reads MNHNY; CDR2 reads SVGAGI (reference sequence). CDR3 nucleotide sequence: TGTGCCAGCAGTTACGGCATGAACACTGAAGCTTTCTTT. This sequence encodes CASSYGMNTEAFF.